The 8 T cell receptor beta chains below all came from one sample that was sequenced in a study of blood T cell repertoires in COVID-19 (TCRdb year 2020). Libraries were built with the immunoSEQ multiplex PCR assay. The clones in this table, taken by TCRdb from immuneACCESS, are in-frame only. Not every clone is retained; where verified, under half of the shortfall comes from an unresolved V gene, and the cause of the rest is unknown. The sample records more than 200,000 clones, more than 65% of which are singletons. Approximately 8% of the sample belongs to the ten largest clones. Sequencing was done on a sample of peripheral blood. The source is a woman older than 75 with acute or convalescent COVID-19.

This clone was seen more than once but under ten times. V gene TRBV7-2 combines with J gene TRBJ1-3, with no clear D. This CDR3 comprises 15 residues. Trimming removed 4 bases from V and 0 bases from J, with 10 bases in between. From germline, CDR1 is SGHTA and CDR2 FQGNSA. CDR3 protein: CASSSTGSSGNTIYF. In DNA, the CDR3 is TGTGCCAGCAGCTCAACGGGGAGCTCTGGAAACACCATATATTTT.

The V and J genes are TRBV18 and TRBJ1-6, with D possibly being TRBD1 (6 bases). The length of the CDR3 is 14 residues. Germline assignment: CDR1 KGHSH and CDR2 LQKENI. The V end was cut by 3 bases, the J end by 8 bases, with 11 bases between. CDR3 amino acids: CASSPAGVDSPLHF. CDR3 nucleotides: TGTGCCAGCTCACCGGCAGGGGTCGATTCACCCCTCCACTTT.

CDR3 sequence: CASSESEPRERPLHF. CDR3 DNA sequence: TGTGCCAGCAGTGAGTCGGAGCCACGGGAAAGACCCCTCCACTTT. The V gene is TRBV2, the J gene TRBJ1-6; D unresolved. The V end lost 3 bases, the J end lost 12 bases, and 18 bases lay between the germline ends. This CDR3 region has 15 residues. From germline, CDR1 is SNHLY and CDR2 FYNNEI.

The V call is TRBV29-1, the J call TRBJ2-1; 7 nucleotides match TRBD1. This CDR3 spans 16 amino acids. With 6 bases clipped from V and 0 bases from J, the junction kept 11 bases outside the gene matches. Germline assignment: CDR1 SQVTM and CDR2 ANQGSEA. The CDR3 DNA is TGCAGCGTCCGCGTACCACAGGGGCTCTCCTACAATGAGCAGTTCTTC. Translating it yields CSVRVPQGLSYNEQFF.

Here the CDR3 reads CASSVGTSLSDTQYF. DNA for the CDR3: TGTGCCAGCAGCGTGGGGACTAGTTTGTCAGATACGCAGTATTTT. The V call is TRBV9, the J call TRBJ2-3; 8 bases line up with TRBD2. Trimming took 2 bases from V and 4 from J; bases not matched to a gene: 6. The germline V gene has CDR1 SGDLS and CDR2 YYNGEE. The CDR3 consists of 15 residues.

The chain couples TRBV19 to TRBJ1-1, with TRBD1 matching over 8 bases. V gave up 2 bases and J gave up 7 bases; unmatched junction bases: 6. Germline assignment: CDR1 LNHDA and CDR2 SQIVND (reference sequence). The CDR3 totals 14 residues. The DNA for the CDR3 is TGTGCCAGTAGTATAAAAACAGGGGGGATTGAAGCTTTCTTT. It yields the protein CASSIKTGGIEAFF.

This chain joins TRBV27 and TRBJ2-2; D perhaps matches TRBD1 (5 bases). The CDR3 length is 14 residues. Trimming removed 7 bases from V and 6 bases from J, with 15 bases in between. Germline V gives CDR1 MNHEY, CDR2 SMNVEV (reference sequence). The CDR3, as DNA: TGTGCCAGCACCCTTAGACCAGGGTCCGGGGAGCTGTTTTTT. Translated, it gives CASTLRPGSGELFF.

Turning to this clone: The same CDR3 can be traced to other DNA sequences in this sample. This rearrangement joins TRBV5-1 to TRBJ1-2; 9 positions agree with TRBD1. V lost 4 bases and J lost 4; bases outside the gene matches: 5. This CDR3 is built from 14 residues. The germline V gene encodes CDR1 SGHRS and CDR2 YFSETQ. The CDR3 DNA reads as TGCGCCAGCAGCCCGGGACAGGGAGGCTATGGCTACACCTTC. Protein product: CASSPGQGGYGYTF.